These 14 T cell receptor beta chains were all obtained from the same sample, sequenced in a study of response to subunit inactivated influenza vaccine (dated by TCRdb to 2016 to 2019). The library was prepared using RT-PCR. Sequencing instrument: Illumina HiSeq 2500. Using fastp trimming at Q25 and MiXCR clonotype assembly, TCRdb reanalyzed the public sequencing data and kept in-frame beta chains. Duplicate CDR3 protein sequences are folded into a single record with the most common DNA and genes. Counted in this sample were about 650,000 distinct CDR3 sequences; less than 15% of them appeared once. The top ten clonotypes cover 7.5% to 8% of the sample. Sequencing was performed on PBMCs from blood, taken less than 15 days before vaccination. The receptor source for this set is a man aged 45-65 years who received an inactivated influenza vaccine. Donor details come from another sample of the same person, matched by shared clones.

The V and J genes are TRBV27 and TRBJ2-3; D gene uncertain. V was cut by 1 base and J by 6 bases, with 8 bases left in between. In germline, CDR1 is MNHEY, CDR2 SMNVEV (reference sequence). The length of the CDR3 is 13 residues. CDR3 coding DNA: TGTGCCAGCAGTTTATTAATGGACGATACGCAGTATTTT. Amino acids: CASSLLMDDTQYF.

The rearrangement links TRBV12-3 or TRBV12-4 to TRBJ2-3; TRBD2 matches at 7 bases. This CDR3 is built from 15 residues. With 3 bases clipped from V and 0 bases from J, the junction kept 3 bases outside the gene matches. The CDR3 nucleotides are TGTGCCAGCAGTTTGACTAGCCATAGCACAGATACGCAGTATTTT. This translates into CASSLTSHSTDTQYF.

CDR3 loop: CATSRAVQMNTEAFF. The CDR3 DNA follows: TGTGCCACCAGCAGAGCGGTACAAATGAACACTGAAGCTTTCTTT. The chain is built from TRBV15 and TRBJ1-1; D gene ambiguous. Germline V lookup: CDR1 LNHNV, CDR2 YYDKDF (reference sequence). V was clipped by 1 base and J by 0 bases, with 9 bases between them. The CDR3 length is 15 residues.

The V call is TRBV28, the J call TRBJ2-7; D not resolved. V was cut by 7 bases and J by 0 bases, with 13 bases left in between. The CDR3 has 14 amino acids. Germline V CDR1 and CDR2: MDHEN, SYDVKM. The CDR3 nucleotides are TGTGCCAGCAAACTGCACCCCAGCTCCTACGAGCAGTACTTC. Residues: CASKLHPSSYEQYF. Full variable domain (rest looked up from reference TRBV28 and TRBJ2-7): DVKVTQSSRYLVKRTGEKVFLECVQDMDHENMFWYRQDPGLGLRLIYFSYDVKMKEKGDIPEGYSVSREKKERFSLILESASTNQTSMYLCASKLHPSSYEQYFGPGTRLTVT.

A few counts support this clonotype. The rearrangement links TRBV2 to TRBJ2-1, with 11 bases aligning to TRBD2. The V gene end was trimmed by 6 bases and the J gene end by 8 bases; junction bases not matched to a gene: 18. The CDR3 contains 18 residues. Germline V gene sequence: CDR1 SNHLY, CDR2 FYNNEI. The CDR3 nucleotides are TGTGCCAGCAGCTACCTCTGGGGCACTAGCGGGAGTGTCGATGAGCAGTTCTTC. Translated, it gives CASSYLWGTSGSVDEQFF. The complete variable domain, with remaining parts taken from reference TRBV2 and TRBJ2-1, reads EPEVTQTPSHQVTQMGQEVILRCVPISNHLYFYWYRQILGQKVEFLVSFYNNEISEKSEIFDDQFSVERPDGSNFTLKIRSTKLEDSAMYFCASSYLWGTSGSVDEQFFGPGTRLTVL.

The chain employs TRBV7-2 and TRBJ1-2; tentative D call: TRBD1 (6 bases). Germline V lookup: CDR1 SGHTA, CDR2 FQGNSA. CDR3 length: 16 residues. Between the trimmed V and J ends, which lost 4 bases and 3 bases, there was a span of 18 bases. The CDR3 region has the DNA TGTGCCAGCAGCTCTTCCACACCTCAGGGGTACTATGGCTACACCTTC. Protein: CASSSSTPQGYYGYTF.

CDR3 amino acids: CASSLGPVPYGYTF. The CDR3 nucleotides read TGTGCCAGCAGCTTGGGCCCGGTCCCCTATGGCTACACCTTC. The chain combines TRBV5-5 with TRBJ1-2; D not resolved. Germline V gene data show CDR1 as SGHKS and CDR2 as YYEKEE (reference sequence). The CDR3 spans 14 residues. The V end was cut by 0 bases, the J end by 4 bases, with 10 bases between.

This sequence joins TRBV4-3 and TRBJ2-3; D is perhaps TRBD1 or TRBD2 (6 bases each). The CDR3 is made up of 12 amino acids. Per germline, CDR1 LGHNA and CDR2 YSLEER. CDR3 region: CRRGTPQDTQYF. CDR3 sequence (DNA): TGCAGGAGGGGGACTCCACAAGATACGCAGTATTTT.

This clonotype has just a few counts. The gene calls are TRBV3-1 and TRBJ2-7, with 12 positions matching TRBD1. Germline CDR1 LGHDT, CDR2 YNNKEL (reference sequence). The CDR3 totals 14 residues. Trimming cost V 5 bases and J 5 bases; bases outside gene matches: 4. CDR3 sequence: CASSDGTGGNEQYF. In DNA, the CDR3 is TGTGCCAGCAGCGATGGGACAGGGGGCAACGAGCAGTACTTC.

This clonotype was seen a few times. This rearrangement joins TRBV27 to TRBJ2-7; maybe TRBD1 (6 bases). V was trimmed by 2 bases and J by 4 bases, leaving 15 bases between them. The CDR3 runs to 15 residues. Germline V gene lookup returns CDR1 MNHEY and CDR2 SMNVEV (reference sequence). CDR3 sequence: CASSLLPGEGYEQYF. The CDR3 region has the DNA TGTGCCAGCAGTTTACTCCCAGGGGAAGGGTACGAGCAGTACTTC.

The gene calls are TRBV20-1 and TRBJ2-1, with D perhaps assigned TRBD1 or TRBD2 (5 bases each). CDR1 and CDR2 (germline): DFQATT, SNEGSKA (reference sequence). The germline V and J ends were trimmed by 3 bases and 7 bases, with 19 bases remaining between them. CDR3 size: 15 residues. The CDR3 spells CSASIGTRGGNEQFF. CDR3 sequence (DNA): TGCAGTGCTAGTATAGGGACCAGAGGAGGTAATGAGCAGTTCTTC.

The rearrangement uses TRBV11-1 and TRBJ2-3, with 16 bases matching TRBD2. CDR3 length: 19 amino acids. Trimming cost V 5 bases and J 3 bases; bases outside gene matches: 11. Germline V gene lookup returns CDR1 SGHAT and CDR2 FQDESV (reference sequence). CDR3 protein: CASSPGLAGGRFWTDTQYF. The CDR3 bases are TGTGCCAGCAGCCCGGGACTAGCGGGGGGGAGGTTTTGGACAGATACGCAGTATTTT.

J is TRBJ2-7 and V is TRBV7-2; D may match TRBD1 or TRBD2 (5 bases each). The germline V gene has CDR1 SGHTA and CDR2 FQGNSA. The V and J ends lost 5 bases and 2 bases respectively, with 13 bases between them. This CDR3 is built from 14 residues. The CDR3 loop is CASSVTGPTYEQYF. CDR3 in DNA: TGTGCCAGCAGCGTTACGGGACCGACCTACGAGCAGTACTTC.

CDR3 DNA sequence: TGCGCCAGCAGCTTGGTGCAGGGCCCCCCTAATTCACCCCTCCACTTT. Protein: CASSLVQGPPNSPLHF. J is TRBJ1-6 and V is TRBV5-1, with D possibly matching TRBD1 (5 bases). The CDR3 runs to 16 residues. Germline CDR1 SGHRS, CDR2 YFSETQ. V lost 0 bases, J lost 6 bases, and 13 bases lay in between.